Listed below are T cell receptor beta chains from one sample, sequenced in a study of T-cell memory formation after mild COVID-19. From the 5' RACE reads, TCRdb called clonotypes with MiXCR, one entry per CDR3 protein. The data contain 260,000 or so distinct CDR3 sequences, approximately 15% of them singletons. Sequencing was done on a sample of PBMCs or a T cell subset sorted from them (not recorded which). Source of these receptors: a man aged 18 to 29 who had mild COVID-19 (a few samples of this study predate the infection). Cell type and time point are not known. The CDR3 runs from the conserved cysteine through the conserved F or W. The D gene is left open where the match is weak. Part of the rows lack a size; the others show once, few, many or a class for expanded clones.

D gene	V gene	clone size	J gene	CDR3 DNA	CDR3 protein
.	TRBV12-3/TRBV12-4	.	TRBJ2-2	TGTGCCAGCAGCCCACCCAGAAACACCGGGGAGCTGTTTTTT	CASSPPRNTGELFF
.	TRBV7-9	.	TRBJ1-1	TGTGCCAGCAGTTCCTTGGGGAGGAGAAGTTTCATGAACACTGAAGCTTTCTTT	CASSSLGRRSFMNTEAFF
TRBD1	TRBV10-2	.	TRBJ1-5	TGCGCCAGCAGTGAGAGTCCCAGGGGGGATCATCAGCCCCAGCATTTT	CASSESPRGDHQPQHF
.	TRBV6-1	.	TRBJ1-2	TGTGCCAGCAGTGCGTCGTATGGCTACACCTTC	CASSASYGYTF
.	TRBV12-3/TRBV12-4	many	TRBJ2-2	TGTGCCAGCAGTCGATCCACCGGGGAGCTGTTTTTT	CASSRSTGELFF
.	TRBV7-3	medium-sized	TRBJ2-3	TGTGCCAGCAGCCTCTATGGCACAGATACGCAGTATTTT	CASSLYGTDTQYF
.	TRBV7-9	few	TRBJ1-3	TGTGCCAGCAGAAAACAGGGTTACTCTGGAAACACCATATATTTT	CASRKQGYSGNTIYF
TRBD1	TRBV4-2	.	TRBJ1-1	TGTGCCAGCAGCCCTAACAGGGGAAACACTGAAGCTTTCTTT	CASSPNRGNTEAFF
TRBD1	TRBV5-1	few	TRBJ2-5	TGCGCCAGCAGCCCAGGGACAGGGGGTGGAGAGACCCAGTACTTC	CASSPGTGGGETQYF
.	TRBV24-1	.	TRBJ2-2	TGTGCCACCAGTGATTTCCCGACACCCGGGGAGCTGTTTTTT	CATSDFPTPGELFF
.	TRBV7-2	.	TRBJ2-7	TGTGCCAGCAGCTCGATATCCTCCGAGCAGTACTTC	CASSSISSEQYF
.	TRBV28	few	TRBJ2-1	TGTGCCAGCGGGCCCGGTCTATCCTACAATGAGCAGTTCTTC	CASGPGLSYNEQFF
.	TRBV6-5	few	TRBJ2-2	TGTGCCAGCAGTTACTCGGAGTCAGGGAACACCGGGGAGCTGTTTTTT	CASSYSESGNTGELFF
.	TRBV7-3	few	TRBJ2-3	TGTGCCAGCAGCTTAACGCCCGGGTACACAGATACGCAGTATTTT	CASSLTPGYTDTQYF
TRBD2	TRBV6-5	.	TRBJ2-5	TGTGCCAGCAGTGGGAGACTAGCGGGGAGTGGGACCCAGTACTTC	CASSGRLAGSGTQYF
TRBD2	TRBV2	few	TRBJ2-3	TGTGCCAGTGGGGGGGAATACACAGATACGCAGTATTTT	CASGGEYTDTQYF